These 20 T cell receptor beta chains share one sample of origin, sequenced in a study of vaccination and CD4 T cells after COVID-19. These receptors have no known antigen. Sequenced with the Oncomine TCR Beta short-read assay was DNA taken from cultured CD4+ T cells. From the PCR reads, TCRdb called clonotypes with MiXCR, one entry per CDR3 protein. The table shows roughly 6,600 distinct CDR3 sequences, with around 20% occurring only once. Treatment here: approximately 10-day PBMC culture with coronavirus spike peptide pools or control peptides (ViraFEST assay). This sample comprised CD4+ T cells from blood, cultured in vitro, obtained after SARS-CoV-2 vaccination. The receptor set was obtained from a human donor who had recovered from COVID-19.

The chain recombines TRBV4-2 with TRBJ2-7, with 8 bases matching TRBD2. CDR3 length: 14 amino acids. Per the germline V gene, CDR1 is LGHNA and CDR2 is YNFKEQ. After removal of 4 bases from V and 3 bases from J, the junction contained 5 bases not matched to a gene. Here the CDR3 reads CASSRSGGVYEQYF. CDR3 DNA: TGTGCCAGCAGCCGGAGCGGGGGAGTCTACGAGCAGTACTTC.

This clonotype was counted a few times. The genes are TRBV24-1 and TRBJ2-2; D remains ambiguous. This CDR3 has 14 residues. Germline values: CDR1 KGHDR, CDR2 SFDVKD. V lost 6 bases and J lost 1, with 8 bases in between. The CDR3 here is CATSRPGNTGELFF. DNA for the CDR3: TGTGCCACCAGTCGACCAGGGAACACCGGGGAGCTGTTTTTT.

The CDR3 loop reads CASSSYYEQYF. The CDR3 DNA reads TGTGCCAGCAGTTCCTACTACGAGCAGTACTTC. The chain carries TRBV2 and TRBJ2-7; D remains unclear. The V end was cut by 5 bases, the J end by 3 bases, with 5 bases between. Germline V gene data show CDR1 as SNHLY and CDR2 as FYNNEI. CDR3 length equals 11 residues.

This chain joins TRBV27 and TRBJ1-2, with no clear D. Trimming cost V 7 bases and J 2 bases, with 11 bases left between them. Germline values: CDR1 MNHEY, CDR2 SMNVEV (reference sequence). The CDR3 runs to 13 residues. The CDR3 spells CASKSSANYGYTF. The CDR3 DNA sequence: TGTGCCAGCAAATCGTCGGCAAACTATGGCTACACCTTC.

Sample share makes this clonotype medium-sized. The J gene is TRBJ1-2, the V gene TRBV28; D remains unclear. The CDR3 extends over 11 amino acids. V dropped 6 bases and J dropped 0 bases, with 2 bases sitting between them. Germline loops: CDR1 MDHEN, CDR2 SYDVKM. CDR3 in amino acids: CASSTNYGYTF. CDR3 DNA: TGTGCCAGCAGCACTAACTATGGCTACACCTTC.

This clonotype was observed a single time. This chain connects TRBV5-4 to TRBJ1-1; weak D call: TRBD1 (5 bases). Germline values: CDR1 SGHNT, CDR2 YYREEE (reference sequence). This CDR3 has 13 amino acids. V was trimmed by 3 bases and J by 0 bases, leaving 6 bases between them. CDR3 region: CASSSRVNTEAFF. The CDR3 bases are TGTGCCAGCAGCTCCAGGGTGAACACTGAAGCTTTCTTT.

By frequency in the sample, this clonotype is medium-sized (0.01 to 0.1%). The chain has TRBV6-1 and TRBJ2-7; D not resolved. Germline CDR1 and CDR2: MNHNS and SASEGT. V was shortened by 3 bases and J by 0 bases, with 6 bases between the two germline ends. This CDR3 spans 13 amino acids. For the CDR3, the DNA is TGTGCCAGCAGTGAGAGCAGCTCCTACGAGCAGTACTTC. Amino acids: CASSESSSYEQYF.

V gene TRBV4-2 combines with J gene TRBJ2-3; D gene unclear. Germline CDR1 and CDR2: LGHNA and YNFKEQ. This CDR3 has 14 residues. The ends were cut back, 2 bases at V and 3 bases at J, with 9 bases in the middle. The CDR3 protein is CASSQTDRTDTQYF. For the CDR3, the DNA is TGTGCCAGCAGCCAAACGGACCGGACAGATACGCAGTATTTT.

This clonotype was counted a single time. V and J are TRBV5-1 and TRBJ2-3; D is unclear. From germline, CDR1 is SGHRS and CDR2 YFSETQ. With 4 bases removed from V and 0 bases from J, the gap between germline ends came to 6 bases. This CDR3 region has 13 residues. CDR3 bases: TGCGCCAGCAGCGGGGTAAGCACAGATACGCAGTATTTT. It yields the protein CASSGVSTDTQYF.

This chain links TRBV7-8 with TRBJ1-1; D is uncertain. V lost 0 bases and J 9 bases, leaving 8 bases between the germline ends. The CDR3 has 12 residues. CDR1 and CDR2 (germline): SGHVS, FQNEAQ. CDR3 amino acids: CASSLATSQAFF. The CDR3 region has the DNA TGTGCCAGCAGCTTAGCGACGTCGCAAGCTTTCTTT. Based on the CDR3 plus reference TRBV7-8 and TRBJ1-1, the full variable domain is GAGVSQSPRYKVAKRGQDVALRCDPISGHVSLFWYQQALGQGPEFLTYFQNEAQLDKSGLPSDRFFAERPEGSVSTLKIQRTQQEDSAVYLCASSLATSQAFFGQGTRLTVV.

The J gene is TRBJ1-3, the V gene TRBV7-8; TRBD1 matches at 8 bases. The trim removed 0 bases at V and 0 bases at J, leaving 4 bases unmatched. This CDR3 has 17 amino acids. Germline CDR1 SGHVS, CDR2 FQNEAQ. The CDR3 DNA follows: TGTGCCAGCAGCTTAGCTCGGACAGGGCCCTCTGGAAACACCATATATTTT. It specifies CASSLARTGPSGNTIYF.

This clonotype was found a few times. This chain connects TRBV27 to TRBJ1-1, with TRBD1 matching 7 bases. CDR1 and CDR2 from the germline V gene are MNHEY and SMNVEV (reference sequence). Unmatched junction bases numbered 6, after V lost 5 bases and J lost 6 bases. This CDR3 is built from 13 residues. CDR3 DNA: TGTGCCAGCAGTCCAGGGGGAGTGGCTGAAGCTTTCTTT. Residues: CASSPGGVAEAFF.

The chain combines TRBV28 with TRBJ1-1; D is undetermined. CDR1 and CDR2 (germline): MDHEN, SYDVKM. Between the trimmed V and J ends, which lost 6 bases and 0 bases, there was a span of 2 bases. This CDR3 has 11 residues. CDR3 amino acids: CASRMNTEAFF. The CDR3 nucleotides read TGTGCCAGCAGAATGAACACTGAAGCTTTCTTT.

This chain uses TRBV11-1 with TRBJ2-1; 7 positions match TRBD2. The trim removed 2 bases at V and 2 bases at J, leaving 3 bases unmatched. The CDR3 extends over 15 amino acids. Germline V gene sequence: CDR1 SGHAT, CDR2 FQDESV (reference sequence). The chain's CDR3 is CASSLTGGTYNEQFF. Written as DNA, the CDR3 is TGTGCCAGCAGCTTAACCGGGGGGACCTACAATGAGCAGTTCTTC.

In this sample, this clonotype is medium-sized. This chain joins TRBV27 and TRBJ2-5, with 9 bases matching TRBD1. The trim removed 5 bases at V and 5 bases at J, leaving 9 bases unmatched. Germline V gene data show CDR1 as MNHEY and CDR2 as SMNVEV (reference sequence). CDR3 length: 15 residues. The CDR3 sequence is CASSPYNRGRETQYF. CDR3 coding DNA: TGTGCCAGCAGTCCCTATAACAGGGGGCGGGAGACCCAGTACTTC.

The chain carries TRBV10-3 and TRBJ2-3; TRBD2 matches 11 bases. The CDR3 extends over 16 amino acids. J lost 7 bases, V lost 6 bases, and 12 bases had no gene match. The germline V gene encodes CDR1 ENHRY and CDR2 SYGVKD. CDR3 loop: CAIRTSGEKGTNTQYF. The CDR3 coding sequence is TGTGCCATCAGGACTAGCGGGGAGAAAGGAACTAATACGCAGTATTTT.

The rearrangement uses TRBV20-1 and TRBJ1-1; perhaps TRBD1 as D (6 bases). Germline CDR1 reads DFQATT; CDR2 reads SNEGSKA (reference sequence). The CDR3 has 13 amino acids. The V and J ends lost 6 bases and 4 bases respectively, with 15 bases between them. The CDR3 here is CSAPGEGVTEAFF. The CDR3 DNA is TGCAGTGCCCCGGGAGAGGGGGTCACTGAAGCTTTCTTT.

The chain recombines TRBV4-1 with TRBJ1-5; D gene uncertain. Trimming removed 1 base at V and 8 bases at J, with 21 bases between. The CDR3 runs to 17 residues. Germline loops: CDR1 MGHRA, CDR2 YSYEKL. The DNA for the CDR3 is TGCGCCAGCAGCCAAGTAACCACATATCCTCGATCGGAGCCCCAGCATTTT. Encoded protein: CASSQVTTYPRSEPQHF.

This clonotype is termed medium-sized. The chain joins TRBV6-4 to TRBJ2-7; D is possibly TRBD1 or TRBD2 (5 bases each). This CDR3 comprises 14 residues. The V and J ends lost 2 bases and 5 bases respectively, with 13 bases between them. Per the germline V gene, CDR1 is MRHNA and CDR2 is SNTAGT. The chain's CDR3 is CASSDGTEADEQYF. For the CDR3, the DNA is TGTGCCAGCAGTGACGGGACCGAGGCCGACGAGCAGTACTTC.

Comment on this clonotype: This may stem from a read error, because a much larger clone lies one nucleotide away. The J gene is TRBJ1-5, the V gene TRBV7-9; unclear D gene. Germline V lookup: CDR1 SEHNR, CDR2 FQNEAQ (reference sequence). The CDR3 runs 13 residues. CDR3 nucleotides: TGTGCCAGCAGCTTCGATAGCAATCAGCACCAGCATTTT. Its translation: CASSFDSNQHQHF.